This entry is about one T cell receptor beta chain. Its target is unknown. The PCR was carried out with 60 Vbeta primers and 13 Jbeta primers. Sequenced by immunoSEQ multiplex PCR; TCRdb stores in-frame clones only, minus some. The sample includes roughly 100,000 clones, about 69% of them seen just once. These data come from a study of cytomegalovirus exposure and HLA in healthy donors. Germline V gene lookup returns CDR1 SEHNR and CDR2 FQNEAQ (reference sequence). The CDR3 contains 13 residues. V lost 7 bases to trimming and J lost 4 bases, with 13 bases between them. Notes on the study in general: A later analysis reportedly identified an Asian-associated ancestry cluster as carrying fewer N-insertions than the roughly 600-donor mean.

The V call is TRBV7-9, the J call TRBJ1-2; D is possibly TRBD1 (5 bases). The sample taken for sequencing was PBMCs. This sequence was found in a man between 40 and 49 years old in good health and CMV-seronegative. Here the CDR3 DNA reads TGTGCCAGCACCCGGACGGACATCTATGGCTACACCTTC. Its translation: CASTRTDIYGYTF.